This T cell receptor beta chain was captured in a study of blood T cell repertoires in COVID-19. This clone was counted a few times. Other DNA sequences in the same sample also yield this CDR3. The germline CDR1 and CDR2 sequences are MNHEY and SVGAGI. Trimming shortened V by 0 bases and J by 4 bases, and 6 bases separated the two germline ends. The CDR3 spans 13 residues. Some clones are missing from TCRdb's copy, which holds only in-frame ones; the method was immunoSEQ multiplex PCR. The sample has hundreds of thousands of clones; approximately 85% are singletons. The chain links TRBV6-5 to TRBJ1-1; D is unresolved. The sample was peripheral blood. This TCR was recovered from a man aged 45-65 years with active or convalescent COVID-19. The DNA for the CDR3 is TGTGCCAGCAGTTACTCGCGGGGCACTGAAGCTTTCTTT. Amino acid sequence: CASSYSRGTEAFF.